This note documents a single T cell receptor (beta chain) sequence. This clonotype was found a few times. The antigen this receptor binds is unknown. Per-base quality was not reported, and no clone a single base away is much larger than it. Systemically healthy Caucasian individuals from Russia, 35 to 40 in total and aged about 6 to 95 years, were included as donors. Ten milliliters of peripheral blood were drawn from each donor into EDTA-treated Vacutainer tubes. Ficoll-Paque density-gradient centrifugation was used to isolate PBMCs, with at least 6 million per sample. Trizol reagent was used to extract total RNA from the PBMCs, yielding at least 5.5 micrograms per sample. For every donor, an aliquot of PBMCs went through flow cytometry to measure the percentages of naive CD45RAhigh/CD27high T cells. These data belong to a study of blood T cells in healthy people across ages (dated by TCRdb to about 2015). Some background on the complete study: Template switching captured roughly one uniquely barcoded TCR beta cDNA molecule per two T cells in model experiments. The donors were divided into four age groups: young (average approximately 16 years), middle-aged (roughly 42), aged (roughly 60) and long-lived (roughly 88). Donors of different ages were randomly distributed across sequencing lanes to avoid experimental bias. Two additional independent replicas of 1 million unique cDNA reads from the same blood draw were analyzed for two donors (one aged 18 to 30 and one aged 80 or older). Age-related changes in TCR beta repertoire diversity were measured in the study by deep sequencing normalized with unique cDNA molecular identifiers. On the study overall, not on this receptor specifically: Observed TCR beta diversity per million T cells fell roughly linearly with age, and a significant reduction was already apparent by age approximately 40. Since profiling was done on bulk unsorted PBMCs, naive and antigen-experienced compartments could not be conclusively compared. Total diversity estimates from one million sequenced T cells were considered lower bounds and underestimates. Compared with the aged group, the long-lived group had more naive CD4+ T cells, fewer expanded clones and increased TCR diversity, a pattern suggesting age selection. Observed TCR beta diversity correlated strongly with the percentage of naive T cells measured by flow cytometry. Because the CMV infection status of the donors was unknown, age-related changes in expanded clonotypes may potentially have been confounded.

The library was generated by 5' RACE. The sample was run on an Illumina HiSeq 2500. The second PCR ran for about 6 to 11 cycles and used a J-beta primer mix along with a sample-barcoded 5' primer. A unique molecular identifier was introduced onto each TCR beta cDNA molecule by a template-switch 5' adaptor carrying 12 random nucleotides. Each sample yielded at least 2.5 million CDR3-containing paired-end reads. All of the RNA was converted into first-strand cDNA using the Mint cDNA synthesis kit, with a TRBC-specific oligonucleotide serving as the primer. Following uracil-DNA glycosylase treatment, all cDNA underwent a first 18-cycle PCR with the universal primers M1SS and BC2_uni_R. On the study's bioinformatics: For normalization, 1 million high-quality reads were randomly selected from each sample, with every read carrying a distinct molecular identifier. Instead of being binned into consensus sequences, reads with shared molecular identifiers were discarded. CDR3 identification, clonotype clustering and error correction used MiTCR with a Q25 quality threshold and the strictest error-elimination algorithm. A nonparametric unseen species model with Euler transformation was used to estimate a lower bound on total TCR beta diversity. TCRdb reprocessing: public reads trimmed at Q25 with fastp, clones called with MiXCR, in-frame beta chains kept. Rows are combined by CDR3 protein, so each entry shows the most common genes and DNA. The V and J calls and clone size come from TCRdb's table, not from the authors' own analysis. For this sample the table gives about 1.8 million distinct CDR3 sequences, of which roughly 52% were detected only once. Over 2% of the sample comes from the top ten.

V is cut back by 0 bases and J by 4 bases, with 8 bases in the junction unmatched. The CDR3 starts with the cysteine, ends with the phenylalanine, and has 17 residues. Of the read, only the CDR3 DNA is kept; its 51 bases are in frame from base 1. In the germline V gene, CDR1 corresponds to KGHSH and CDR2 to LQKENI. The TCR originated in a woman between 40 and 55 years old in good health. Sequenced: blood. The chain was built from TRBV18 and TRBJ2-1, with 8 central nucleotides matching TRBD2. The sequenced DNA: TGTGCCAGCTCACCACCGAAGTCGGGGGGGCCATACAATGAGCAGTTCTTC. It is translated as CASSPPKSGGPYNEQFF.